Listed below are T cell receptor beta chains from one sample, sequenced in a study of control samples from healthy donors and cancer patients. Only in-frame clones appear in the TCRdb table, and some are missing; sequencing was by immunoSEQ multiplex PCR. Counted here are about 130,000 clones, 90% to 95% occurring once; the ten biggest clones make up approximately 14%. The specimen sequenced was PBMCs. These TCRs come from a man between 60 and 70 years old with colorectal cancer. Each CDR3 is given with its conserved first and last residue. Fields, in order: CDR3 length, V gene, clone size, D gene, J gene, CDR3 DNA, CDR3 protein. The D gene is left open where the match is weak. Clone size is given for some rows only: seen once, a few or many times, or a class if the clone is expanded.

length: 15
V: TRBV10-3
size: -
D: -
J: TRBJ2-5
DNA: TGTGCCATCAGTGAAGGAGGGGAAGGGGGAGAGACCCAGTACTTC
CDR3: CAISEGGEGGETQYF

length: 15
V: TRBV6-6
size: -
D: TRBD2
J: TRBJ2-3
DNA: TGTGCCAGCAGTTACGAGCGGGGGGGCCGAGATACGCAGTATTTT
CDR3: CASSYERGGRDTQYF

length: 16
V: TRBV19
size: -
D: -
J: TRBJ1-1
DNA: TGTGCCAGTAGTATAGGACGAGGAGGGGGGGTCACTGAAGCTTTCTTT
CDR3: CASSIGRGGGVTEAFF

length: 15
V: TRBV2
size: -
D: -
J: TRBJ2-5
DNA: TGTGCCAGCAGTGAAGGGGGAGCGTTCCAAGAGACCCAGTACTTC
CDR3: CASSEGGAFQETQYF

length: 16
V: TRBV11-2
size: -
D: -
J: TRBJ1-4
DNA: TGTGCCAGCAGCTTTGACACAGGGTCTGAAAATGAAAAACTGTTTTTT
CDR3: CASSFDTGSENEKLFF

length: 13
V: TRBV7-9
size: -
D: -
J: TRBJ1-1
DNA: TGTGCCAGCAGCCCGCCGTACGTCACTGAAGCTTTCTTT
CDR3: CASSPPYVTEAFF

length: 14
V: TRBV11-2
size: -
D: -
J: TRBJ2-1
DNA: TGTGCCAGCAGCTTAGGGGGAAAGCACAATGAGCAGTTCTTC
CDR3: CASSLGGKHNEQFF

length: 14
V: TRBV30
size: -
D: -
J: TRBJ1-3
DNA: TGTGCCTGGAGTGACGGTTCCTCTGGAAACACCATATATTTT
CDR3: CAWSDGSSGNTIYF

length: 14
V: TRBV11-2
size: -
D: -
J: TRBJ1-2
DNA: TGTGCCAGCAGCTACACAGGGTCCCCCTATGGCTACACCTTC
CDR3: CASSYTGSPYGYTF

length: 12
V: TRBV11-1
size: -
D: -
J: TRBJ2-7
DNA: TGTGCCAGCAGCCCATACCCCTACGAGCAGTACTTC
CDR3: CASSPYPYEQYF

length: 15
V: TRBV24-1
size: -
D: TRBD1
J: TRBJ2-1
DNA: TGTGCCACCAGTGATTTCGGGACAGAGAACAATGAGCAGTTCTTC
CDR3: CATSDFGTENNEQFF

length: 15
V: TRBV3-1/TRBV3-2
size: -
D: -
J: TRBJ1-6
DNA: TGTGCCAGCAGCCAAGGCGAATCGAATAATTCACCCCTCCACTTT
CDR3: CASSQGESNNSPLHF

length: 18
V: TRBV7-6
size: -
D: TRBD2
J: TRBJ2-7
DNA: TGTGCCAGCAGCTTAGAGGCTAGCGGGGGTCCTAGCTCCTACGAGCAGTACTTC
CDR3: CASSLEASGGPSSYEQYF

length: 13
V: TRBV5-4
size: -
D: -
J: TRBJ1-2
DNA: TGTGCCAGCAGCTTGGAGGGATCCTATGGCTACACCTTC
CDR3: CASSLEGSYGYTF

length: 18
V: TRBV27
size: -
D: TRBD1
J: TRBJ2-4
DNA: TGTGCCAGCAGTCCTTTTTGGACAGGGGAAAGAGCCAAAAACATTCAGTACTTC
CDR3: CASSPFWTGERAKNIQYF

length: 17
V: TRBV30
size: -
D: -
J: TRBJ2-5
DNA: TGTGCCTGGAGTCGCATGAGGGTTCGGGGGACACAAGAGACCCAGTACTTC
CDR3: CAWSRMRVRGTQETQYF

length: 12
V: TRBV24-1
size: -
D: -
J: TRBJ1-2
DNA: TGTGCCACCAGTGACGACCGCTATGGCTACACCTTC
CDR3: CATSDDRYGYTF

length: 14
V: TRBV19
size: -
D: -
J: TRBJ2-7
DNA: TGTGCCAGTAGAACCCTGGAGGGGGCTTACGAGCAGTACTTC
CDR3: CASRTLEGAYEQYF

length: 13
V: TRBV6-6
size: -
D: -
J: TRBJ1-1
DNA: TGTGCCAGCAGTTTGGCAGGAGGTACTGAAGCTTTCTTT
CDR3: CASSLAGGTEAFF

length: 15
V: TRBV6-1
size: -
D: -
J: TRBJ1-2
DNA: TGTGCCAGCAGTGAATTTCGACAGTCGAACTATGGCTACACCTTC
CDR3: CASSEFRQSNYGYTF

length: 18
V: TRBV19
size: -
D: -
J: TRBJ1-1
DNA: TGTGCCAGTAGTATCCCTGGGTTAGAGTCCAGATTGAACACTGAAGCTTTCTTT
CDR3: CASSIPGLESRLNTEAFF

length: 16
V: TRBV6-5
size: -
D: TRBD1
J: TRBJ2-7
DNA: TGTGCCAGCAGTTACTCGTTCGGGACAGGTTCCTACGAGCAGTACTTC
CDR3: CASSYSFGTGSYEQYF

length: 16
V: TRBV6-5
size: -
D: TRBD1
J: TRBJ1-5
DNA: TGTGCCAGCAGTTACTGGAGGACAGGGGTGGGCCAGCCCCAGCATTTT
CDR3: CASSYWRTGVGQPQHF

length: 14
V: TRBV30
size: -
D: -
J: TRBJ2-4
DNA: TGTGCCTGGAGTGAGGGAATAGCCAAAAACATTCAGTACTTC
CDR3: CAWSEGIAKNIQYF

length: 15
V: TRBV7-2
size: -
D: TRBD1
J: TRBJ1-2
DNA: TGTGCCAGCAGTCCACCGGGACAGGGAAGCTATGGCTACACCTTC
CDR3: CASSPPGQGSYGYTF

length: 14
V: TRBV7-9
size: -
D: TRBD1
J: TRBJ1-1
DNA: TGTGCCAGCAGCGTCGGGACAGGGAACACTGAAGCTTTCTTT
CDR3: CASSVGTGNTEAFF

length: 15
V: TRBV6-4
size: -
D: TRBD1
J: TRBJ2-1
DNA: TGTGCCAGCAGTGCGCGGACAGGGTCGGCCAATGAGCAGTTCTTC
CDR3: CASSARTGSANEQFF

length: 13
V: TRBV12-3/TRBV12-4
size: -
D: -
J: TRBJ2-3
DNA: TGTGCCAGCAGGGCGGGGGCCGGGGATACGCAGTATTTT
CDR3: CASRAGAGDTQYF

length: 13
V: TRBV6-5
size: -
D: -
J: TRBJ1-2
DNA: TGTGCCAGCAGAGCGGACGGAAACTATGGCTACACCTTC
CDR3: CASRADGNYGYTF

length: 15
V: TRBV18
size: once
D: TRBD1
J: TRBJ1-1
DNA: TGTGCCAGCTCACAAAGACAGGGGTTGGGCACTGAAGCTTTCTTT
CDR3: CASSQRQGLGTEAFF

length: 11
V: TRBV30
size: -
D: -
J: TRBJ2-5
DNA: TGTGCCTGGAGTGTAAAAGAGACCCAGTACTTC
CDR3: CAWSVKETQYF

length: 15
V: TRBV5-1
size: -
D: -
J: TRBJ2-3
DNA: TGCGCCAGCAGCTCCTACGGGAGCTACACAGATACGCAGTATTTT
CDR3: CASSSYGSYTDTQYF

length: 15
V: TRBV7-8
size: once
D: -
J: TRBJ2-2
DNA: TGTGCCAGCAGCTTAGTATCAGCGAACACCGGGGAGCTGTTTTTT
CDR3: CASSLVSANTGELFF

length: 16
V: TRBV18
size: -
D: TRBD1
J: TRBJ1-3
DNA: TGTGCCAGCTCAATGGACAGGGATAGCTCTGGAAACACCATATATTTT
CDR3: CASSMDRDSSGNTIYF

length: 13
V: TRBV7-9
size: -
D: -
J: TRBJ2-3
DNA: TGTGCCAGCAGCTTGATGGCCCTAGATACGCAGTATTTT
CDR3: CASSLMALDTQYF

length: 17
V: TRBV7-2
size: -
D: TRBD2
J: TRBJ2-3
DNA: TGTGCCAGCAGCTTAACTAGCGGGGGCCCCCCGTTGCAGGCGCAGTATTTT
CDR3: CASSLTSGGPPLQAQYF

length: 15
V: TRBV5-4
size: few
D: TRBD1
J: TRBJ2-7
DNA: TGTGCCAGCAGCTTGGGGGGGCCAGGGGGATACGAGCAGTACTTC
CDR3: CASSLGGPGGYEQYF

length: 15
V: TRBV15
size: -
D: TRBD1
J: TRBJ1-6
DNA: TGTGCCACCAGCAGAGATCAGCCAGGGGGAGAACCCCTCCACTTT
CDR3: CATSRDQPGGEPLHF

length: 15
V: TRBV18
size: -
D: TRBD1
J: TRBJ2-5
DNA: TGTGCCAGCTCGCCAACTTGGGACAGGCAAGAGACCCAGTACTTC
CDR3: CASSPTWDRQETQYF

length: 13
V: TRBV7-9
size: -
D: -
J: TRBJ1-2
DNA: TGTGCCAGCAGCGGCGGCGGTGATCATGGCTACACCTTC
CDR3: CASSGGGDHGYTF

length: 16
V: TRBV4-1
size: -
D: TRBD1
J: TRBJ2-5
DNA: TGCGCCAGCAGCCAAGTTTTACAGGGGATCGGAGAGACCCAGTACTTC
CDR3: CASSQVLQGIGETQYF

length: 17
V: TRBV18
size: -
D: -
J: TRBJ2-1
DNA: TGTGCCAGCTCACCCCGGTCTCCAGATAATATTATCGATGAGCAGTTCTTC
CDR3: CASSPRSPDNIIDEQFF

length: 15
V: TRBV30
size: once
D: -
J: TRBJ1-1
DNA: TGTGCCTGGAGGGGCCGGAGACAGGAGAACACTGAAGCTTTCTTT
CDR3: CAWRGRRQENTEAFF

length: 16
V: TRBV19
size: -
D: TRBD1
J: TRBJ1-1
DNA: TGTGCCAGTAGTGGGCCAGGGGGCGCCCTGAACACTGAAGCTTTCTTT
CDR3: CASSGPGGALNTEAFF

length: 13
V: TRBV2
size: -
D: -
J: TRBJ1-2
DNA: TGTGCCAGCAGTGAAGCTAGGGCGGATGGCTACACCTTC
CDR3: CASSEARADGYTF

length: 12
V: TRBV2
size: -
D: -
J: TRBJ2-3
DNA: TGTGCCAGCAGTCAGAGGACAGATACGCAGTATTTT
CDR3: CASSQRTDTQYF

length: 12
V: TRBV7-8
size: -
D: -
J: TRBJ2-7
DNA: TGTGCCAGCAGCCAGGGTTACTACGAGCAGTACTTC
CDR3: CASSQGYYEQYF

length: 14
V: TRBV6-5
size: -
D: TRBD1
J: TRBJ1-4
DNA: TGTGCCAGCAGTATCCGGGACAGGGCTGAAAAACTGTTTTTT
CDR3: CASSIRDRAEKLFF

length: 12
V: TRBV29-1
size: -
D: -
J: TRBJ2-1
DNA: TGCAGCCTTCGGACAGAATACAATGAGCAGTTCTTC
CDR3: CSLRTEYNEQFF

length: 14
V: TRBV7-8
size: -
D: TRBD1
J: TRBJ1-2
DNA: TGTGCCAGCAGCCGAGGACAGGGGGGCTATGGCTACACCTTC
CDR3: CASSRGQGGYGYTF

length: 14
V: TRBV5-6
size: -
D: -
J: TRBJ1-1
DNA: TGTGCCAGCAGCATAACACAGGAGTTAACTGAAGCTTTCTTT
CDR3: CASSITQELTEAFF

length: 13
V: TRBV5-1
size: -
D: TRBD1
J: TRBJ1-2
DNA: TGCGCCAGCAGTCGGGACAGGGTCGATGGCTACACCTTC
CDR3: CASSRDRVDGYTF

length: 14
V: TRBV27
size: once
D: TRBD1
J: TRBJ1-6
DNA: TGTGCCAGCAGTTGGACAGGGCGGAATTCACCCCTCCACTTT
CDR3: CASSWTGRNSPLHF

length: 16
V: TRBV18
size: -
D: TRBD2
J: TRBJ2-7
DNA: TGTGCCAGCTCACCGCCGACTAGCGGGAGCTCCTACGAGCAGTACTTC
CDR3: CASSPPTSGSSYEQYF